This is a list of T cell receptor beta chains from one sample in a study of lymphopenia after photon versus proton radiotherapy. Method: immunoSEQ multiplex PCR; TCRdb's copy keeps in-frame clones and lacks some. The repertoire has tens of thousands of clones, around 85% of them found once; the top ten carry about 2%. Specimen: peripheral blood, collected from a patient treated with proton-based radiotherapy. These receptors were collected from a man aged 60 to 75 with pancreatic cancer. Both conserved end residues are part of each CDR3. Each record gives: D gene, J gene, clone size, V gene, CDR3 protein, CDR3 DNA. A D gene is named only where the DNA matches it firmly. Size tells how often a clone was seen (once, few, many) or the class of an expanded clone, and some rows leave it out.

d_call: TRBD1; j_call: TRBJ2-1; clone_size: .; v_call: TRBV7-2; cdr3_aa: CASSLGDRGVFNEQFF; cdr3_nt: TGTGCCAGCAGCTTAGGGGACAGGGGCGTATTCAATGAGCAGTTCTTC
d_call: .; j_call: TRBJ2-1; clone_size: .; v_call: TRBV5-1; cdr3_aa: CASSLELAVNEQFF; cdr3_nt: TGCGCCAGCAGCTTGGAACTAGCAGTCAATGAGCAGTTCTTC
d_call: TRBD2; j_call: TRBJ2-1; clone_size: .; v_call: TRBV29-1; cdr3_aa: CSVGVLAGGLVGNEQFF; cdr3_nt: TGCAGCGTTGGAGTTCTAGCGGGAGGGTTAGTCGGTAATGAGCAGTTCTTC
d_call: TRBD1; j_call: TRBJ1-2; clone_size: .; v_call: TRBV9; cdr3_aa: CASSEPRDRTNYGYTF; cdr3_nt: TGTGCCAGCAGCGAGCCTCGGGACAGAACTAACTATGGCTACACCTTC
d_call: .; j_call: TRBJ2-7; clone_size: .; v_call: TRBV28; cdr3_aa: CASTSAAAPYEQYF; cdr3_nt: TGTGCCAGCACCTCGGCCGCGGCCCCCTACGAGCAGTACTTC
d_call: .; j_call: TRBJ2-7; clone_size: .; v_call: TRBV11-2; cdr3_aa: CASSPTAGSYEQYF; cdr3_nt: TGTGCCAGCAGCCCGACTGCGGGAAGTTACGAGCAGTACTTC
d_call: .; j_call: TRBJ2-1; clone_size: .; v_call: TRBV9; cdr3_aa: CASSVGGPRGLHEQFF; cdr3_nt: TGTGCCAGCAGCGTAGGGGGCCCCCGGGGTCTCCATGAGCAGTTCTTC
d_call: TRBD1; j_call: TRBJ1-2; clone_size: .; v_call: TRBV5-4; cdr3_aa: CASSHPGQGIDGYTF; cdr3_nt: TGTGCCAGCAGCCATCCGGGACAGGGGATTGATGGCTACACCTTC
d_call: TRBD2; j_call: TRBJ2-3; clone_size: .; v_call: TRBV5-6; cdr3_aa: CASSPGGSGSTDTQYF; cdr3_nt: TGTGCCAGCAGCCCGGGAGGTAGCGGAAGCACAGATACGCAGTATTTT
d_call: .; j_call: TRBJ2-3; clone_size: .; v_call: TRBV10-3; cdr3_aa: CAISISTTDTQYF; cdr3_nt: TGTGCCATCAGTATCTCTACGACGGATACGCAGTATTTT
d_call: TRBD1; j_call: TRBJ1-5; clone_size: .; v_call: TRBV6-1; cdr3_aa: CASGRGGNQPQHF; cdr3_nt: TGTGCCAGCGGCAGGGGGGGTAATCAGCCCCAGCATTTT
d_call: .; j_call: TRBJ2-1; clone_size: .; v_call: TRBV7-9; cdr3_aa: CASSLFLGRDPYNEQFF; cdr3_nt: TGTGCCAGCAGCTTATTCTTGGGGCGGGATCCCTACAATGAGCAGTTCTTC
d_call: .; j_call: TRBJ2-3; clone_size: .; v_call: TRBV6-1; cdr3_aa: CASSVRTPSTDTQYF; cdr3_nt: TGTGCCAGCAGTGTACGGACACCTAGCACAGATACGCAGTATTTT
d_call: TRBD2; j_call: TRBJ2-1; clone_size: .; v_call: TRBV7-9; cdr3_aa: CASSLVSAGGPGNEQFF; cdr3_nt: TGTGCCAGCAGCTTAGTTTCAGCGGGAGGGCCGGGTAATGAGCAGTTCTTC
d_call: TRBD2; j_call: TRBJ2-7; clone_size: .; v_call: TRBV13; cdr3_aa: CASSFLGVSGAYEQYF; cdr3_nt: TGTGCCAGCAGCTTTTTAGGGGTTAGCGGGGCCTACGAGCAGTACTTC
d_call: TRBD2; j_call: TRBJ2-3; clone_size: .; v_call: TRBV18; cdr3_aa: CASSPDSGMTDTQYF; cdr3_nt: TGTGCCAGCTCCCCAGATAGCGGGATGACAGATACGCAGTATTTT
d_call: .; j_call: TRBJ2-7; clone_size: .; v_call: TRBV7-2; cdr3_aa: CASSLVWGPHEQYF; cdr3_nt: TGTGCCAGCAGCTTAGTTTGGGGGCCCCACGAGCAGTACTTC
d_call: TRBD1; j_call: TRBJ2-2; clone_size: .; v_call: TRBV5-1; cdr3_aa: CASSFGTGDSGELFF; cdr3_nt: TGCGCCAGCAGCTTTGGGACAGGGGATTCCGGGGAGCTGTTTTTT
d_call: .; j_call: TRBJ2-2; clone_size: .; v_call: TRBV27; cdr3_aa: CASSQPSTGELFF; cdr3_nt: TGTGCCAGCAGTCAGCCTTCCACCGGGGAGCTGTTTTTT
d_call: .; j_call: TRBJ2-7; clone_size: .; v_call: TRBV10-3; cdr3_aa: CAISESGLYEQYF; cdr3_nt: TGTGCCATCAGTGAGTCAGGGCTCTACGAGCAGTACTTC
d_call: .; j_call: TRBJ2-1; clone_size: .; v_call: TRBV11-1; cdr3_aa: CASSLRTRAEQFF; cdr3_nt: TGTGCCAGCAGCCTTAGGACCCGGGCTGAGCAGTTCTTC
d_call: .; j_call: TRBJ2-7; clone_size: .; v_call: TRBV18; cdr3_aa: CASSPHRDSNEQYF; cdr3_nt: TGTGCCAGCTCACCCCACCGGGACTCTAACGAGCAGTACTTC
d_call: .; j_call: TRBJ1-1; clone_size: .; v_call: TRBV29-1; cdr3_aa: CSVEANTEAFF; cdr3_nt: TGCAGCGTTGAAGCTAACACTGAAGCTTTCTTT
d_call: .; j_call: TRBJ1-5; clone_size: .; v_call: TRBV6-1; cdr3_aa: CASSERQYSNQPQHF; cdr3_nt: TGTGCCAGCAGTGAGAGGCAGTATAGCAATCAGCCCCAGCATTTT
d_call: .; j_call: TRBJ2-7; clone_size: .; v_call: TRBV29-1; cdr3_aa: CSVVQGYEQYF; cdr3_nt: TGCAGCGTTGTTCAGGGCTACGAGCAGTACTTC
d_call: TRBD1; j_call: TRBJ1-4; clone_size: .; v_call: TRBV7-9; cdr3_aa: CASSLIRAGGFSNEKLFF; cdr3_nt: TGTGCCAGCAGCTTAATCCGGGCAGGGGGCTTTTCTAATGAAAAACTGTTTTTT
d_call: TRBD1; j_call: TRBJ2-4; clone_size: .; v_call: TRBV7-2; cdr3_aa: CASSLPSDRQGAAKNIQYF; cdr3_nt: TGTGCCAGCAGCTTACCCTCAGATCGACAGGGGGCGGCCAAAAACATTCAGTACTTT
d_call: TRBD2; j_call: TRBJ2-1; clone_size: .; v_call: TRBV6-1; cdr3_aa: CASSPGTSGPNKQFF; cdr3_nt: TGTGCCAGCAGCCCCGGGACTAGCGGACCTAATAAGCAGTTCTTC
d_call: .; j_call: TRBJ2-1; clone_size: .; v_call: TRBV5-4; cdr3_aa: CASSFSGFSDEQFF; cdr3_nt: TGTGCCAGCAGCTTCTCCGGGTTTAGCGATGAGCAGTTCTTC
d_call: TRBD1; j_call: TRBJ2-1; clone_size: .; v_call: TRBV28; cdr3_aa: CASSVGQGYNEQFF; cdr3_nt: TGTGCCAGCAGTGTAGGACAGGGCTACAATGAGCAGTTCTTC
d_call: .; j_call: TRBJ1-5; clone_size: .; v_call: TRBV28; cdr3_aa: CASSFQGNQPQHF; cdr3_nt: TGTGCCAGCAGTTTTCAGGGAAATCAGCCCCAGCATTTT
d_call: TRBD1; j_call: TRBJ2-3; clone_size: .; v_call: TRBV5-6; cdr3_aa: CASSLLGQGSDTQYF; cdr3_nt: TGTGCCAGCAGCTTGTTGGGACAGGGGTCAGATACGCAGTATTTT
d_call: .; j_call: TRBJ1-1; clone_size: .; v_call: TRBV7-2; cdr3_aa: CASSLTDSVNTEAFF; cdr3_nt: TGTGCCAGCAGCTTAACAGATTCAGTGAACACTGAAGCTTTCTTT
d_call: .; j_call: TRBJ2-1; clone_size: .; v_call: TRBV5-6; cdr3_aa: CASSLPTNSYNEQFF; cdr3_nt: TGTGCCAGCAGCTTACCCACGAACTCCTACAATGAGCAGTTCTTC
d_call: .; j_call: TRBJ2-3; clone_size: .; v_call: TRBV7-2; cdr3_aa: CASSLGGLGDTQYF; cdr3_nt: TGTGCCAGCAGCTTGGGGGGGCTGGGAGATACGCAGTATTTT
d_call: .; j_call: TRBJ2-3; clone_size: .; v_call: TRBV19; cdr3_aa: CASSIGSTDTQYF; cdr3_nt: TGTGCCAGTAGTATCGGAAGCACAGATACGCAGTATTTT
d_call: TRBD2; j_call: TRBJ2-2; clone_size: .; v_call: TRBV18; cdr3_aa: CASSRTSGTTDWNTGELFF; cdr3_nt: TGTGCCAGCTCAAGGACTAGCGGGACCACGGACTGGAACACCGGGGAGCTGTTTTTT
d_call: .; j_call: TRBJ1-4; clone_size: .; v_call: TRBV7-8; cdr3_aa: CASSLVGEANEKLFF; cdr3_nt: TGTGCCAGCAGCTTAGTAGGGGAAGCTAATGAAAAACTGTTTTTT
d_call: .; j_call: TRBJ2-6; clone_size: .; v_call: TRBV21-1; cdr3_aa: CASSQPSGANVLTF; cdr3_nt: TGTGCCAGCAGCCAGCCCTCTGGGGCCAACGTCCTGACTTTC
d_call: .; j_call: TRBJ2-5; clone_size: .; v_call: TRBV9; cdr3_aa: CASPNSGLQETQYF; cdr3_nt: TGTGCCAGTCCTAACTCGGGCCTCCAAGAGACCCAGTACTTC
d_call: TRBD2; j_call: TRBJ2-1; clone_size: .; v_call: TRBV2; cdr3_aa: CASSSGTSGRAGGYNEQFF; cdr3_nt: TGTGCCAGCAGTAGTGGGACTAGCGGGAGGGCCGGAGGATACAATGAGCAGTTCTTC
d_call: TRBD2; j_call: TRBJ2-1; clone_size: few; v_call: TRBV7-2; cdr3_aa: CASGISGGYNEQFF; cdr3_nt: TGTGCCAGCGGCATTAGCGGGGGATACAATGAGCAGTTCTTC
d_call: TRBD1; j_call: TRBJ2-2; clone_size: once; v_call: TRBV5-1; cdr3_aa: CASSGTGGENTGELFF; cdr3_nt: TGCGCCAGCAGCGGGACAGGGGGTGAGAACACCGGGGAGCTGTTTTTT
d_call: TRBD2; j_call: TRBJ2-3; clone_size: .; v_call: TRBV14; cdr3_aa: CASFPVTSGSLAACTDTQYF; cdr3_nt: TGTGCCAGCTTCCCCGTAACTAGCGGGAGTTTGGCGGCGTGCACAGATACGCAGTATTTT
d_call: .; j_call: TRBJ2-4; clone_size: once; v_call: TRBV5-1; cdr3_aa: CASRSGLGGNIQYF; cdr3_nt: TGCGCCAGCAGGTCGGGACTCGGGGGAAACATTCAGTACTTC
d_call: .; j_call: TRBJ2-5; clone_size: once; v_call: TRBV7-9; cdr3_aa: CASSPSLGRAETQYF; cdr3_nt: TGTGCCAGCAGCCCATCACTGGGCCGCGCGGAGACCCAGTACTTC
d_call: .; j_call: TRBJ1-1; clone_size: few; v_call: TRBV7-9; cdr3_aa: CASSLAAPNTEAFF; cdr3_nt: TGTGCCAGCAGCTTAGCGGCCCCGAACACTGAAGCTTTCTTT
d_call: .; j_call: TRBJ2-1; clone_size: .; v_call: TRBV5-1; cdr3_aa: CASSQPHQRGFRDSEPYNEQFF; cdr3_nt: TGCGCCAGCAGCCAGCCACATCAAAGGGGCTTTAGGGACTCTGAACCCTACAATGAGCAGTTCTTC
d_call: .; j_call: TRBJ1-5; clone_size: .; v_call: TRBV28; cdr3_aa: CASRGIRAGNQPQHF; cdr3_nt: TGTGCCAGCAGGGGGATCCGTGCGGGCAATCAGCCCCAGCATTTT
d_call: .; j_call: TRBJ1-1; clone_size: .; v_call: TRBV7-2; cdr3_aa: CASSLVDHEAFF; cdr3_nt: TGTGCCAGCAGCTTAGTGGATCATGAAGCTTTCTTT
d_call: TRBD1; j_call: TRBJ2-6; clone_size: .; v_call: TRBV19; cdr3_aa: CASSIIQGAGANVLTF; cdr3_nt: TGTGCCAGTAGTATAATCCAGGGGGCTGGGGCCAACGTCCTGACTTTC